Sequencing of this T cell receptor beta chain was carried out in a study of cytomegalovirus exposure and HLA in healthy donors (dated by TCRdb to the late 2010s). Concerning the study at large: An earlier analysis of roughly 610 of the donors reported 250 to 350 Gb of sequence data and around 100 million unique TCR beta sequences obtained from about 180 million T cells. In an earlier analysis of 587 of the donors, high-throughput TCR beta sequencing was used to judge whether each TCR beta V gene segment behaved as functional or pseudogenic. A separate validation cohort of roughly 130 different subjects was used in addition to the roughly 700-subject first cohort. HLA typing included class I and class II loci at four-digit resolution. The aim of the study was to test whether cataloging public T cell receptors could identify signatures of past pathogen exposure. In a later genetic analysis, genome-wide SNP genotypes for 398 of the 666 donors were used, and that subset was treated as a discovery cohort. Donor age, sex, ethnicity and CMV serostatus were compiled together with the repertoire data. The number of typed donors differed by locus: about 620-640 for A, B, C, DRB1 and DQB1; 522 for DQA1; some 610 for DPA1; and some 430 for DPB1. Using immunosequencing, the study profiled T cell repertoires from 500 to 800 subjects and related those repertoires to cytomegalovirus serostatus. Of the 300 to 450 genotyped donors, approximately 83% fell in the genetic ancestry cluster associated with self-reported Caucasian donors. All discovery cohort repertoires had been generated using a single sequencing platform. To predict cytomegalovirus infection status, the study combined high-throughput TCR immunosequencing, statistical association of individual TCRs with disease status, and machine learning. An early release covering around 630 HLA-typed donors comprised roughly 300 gigabases of sequencing data and tens of millions of unique TCR sequences. A later analysis re-examined previously published TCR beta repertoires from several hundred donors and added high-resolution HLA genotyping to investigate patterns of TCR occurrence. The later analysis used no new phenotypic data to find candidate immune exposures, relying instead on TCR beta sequences and their occurrence across donors. Five DR-DQ haplotypes were treated as single units for association and clustering because of strong linkage in the cohort. Among 350 to 400 genotyped donors of the cohort, an average of approximately 230,000 unique TCR beta nucleotide sequences were sequenced per donor, around 18% of them non-productive.

As regards this clone: What antigen it recognizes has not been identified. Base qualities were left out, and no much larger clone turns up one base away.

General findings and caveats noted by the study authors: In vitro tests confirmed that three of the cytomegalovirus-associated TCR beta chains recognize cytomegalovirus antigens. It was suggested by the authors that the approach could potentially be generalized to other disease states and immunological phenotypes. In a later genetic analysis, fewer N-insertions in productive TCRs were reported among donors in an Asian-associated ancestry cluster than the roughly 700-donor mean. In a later analysis, TCR association rates were found to vary across HLA loci, with the most associated TCRs seen for DRB1 alleles and the fewest for HLA-C alleles. According to a later analysis, parvovirus B19, influenza, CMV and Epstein-Barr virus appeared linked to several top co-occurrence clusters. A total of 164 TCR beta chains were listed by the study as associated with cytomegalovirus. The only immune exposure information available for the cohort was CMV serostatus. Linkage disequilibrium might explain the correlated functional status among segregating V segments, but an unknown experimental factor could not be ruled out. According to a later analysis, most CMV-associated TCR beta chains appeared to be HLA-restricted, and the HLA associations seemed to be driven largely by CMV exposure. Because HLA typing was missing for some donors at each locus, association tests included only the typed subset. A further reported finding was that TCR beta sequences accurately predicted the HLA-A and HLA-B alleles for most subjects in the first cohort. Because counts were too low, roughly 18 rarely observed V segments, including chromosome 9 orphons, were left out of the earlier analysis of approximately 500 of the donors. Assigning TCR associations to individual alleles was difficult when HLA alleles, especially DR and DQ, strongly co-occurred. In a later analysis, HLA-associated TCR beta chains were found to be more clonally expanded and to have lower generation probabilities than equally common non-associated chains. A cluster of highly shared sequence variants was judged likely to represent a technical artifact of the sequencing pipeline. A later analysis associated 17,000 or so TCR beta sequences with specific HLA alleles at a false discovery rate of 0.05. The classifier was reported to diagnose cytomegalovirus status with high specificity and sensitivity in both the original and validation cohorts. In this cohort, only TCR beta chains were sequenced, and detectable features were limited by the absence of alpha or paired-chain data. Some IMGT-functional V segments, including TRBV6-2 and TRBV6-3, could not be told apart with the 87-base-pair reads, so those segments were excluded. In an earlier analysis of 587 of the donors, most TCR beta V segments appeared in productive rearrangements about 87% or about 30% of the time, broadly matching IMGT annotations. Across donors, most TCR sequences were observed very rarely, whereas some public TCRs were present in many individuals. An association between a missense DCLRE1C variant and V-gene and J-gene trimming of TCR beta chains was found in a later genetic analysis and replicated in an independent cohort. The presence/absence analyses assumed that sequencing depth was roughly uniform across donors, and that assumption may not be true.

The cohort comprised 670 or so healthy bone marrow donors. Cohort members were all nominally healthy when sampled, although unrecorded immune exposures were likely present. The donor was CMV seropositive and was included in the group of approximately 300 seropositive cohort members. A peripheral blood sample was provided by each donor, and peripheral blood mononuclear cells were used for TCR beta sequencing. The Qiagen DNeasy Blood Extraction Kit was used to extract genomic DNA from the blood cell samples. Receptor libraries were prepared by the immunoSEQ multiplex PCR assay. The multiplex PCR relied on a mix of 60 forward primers for TCR Vbeta segments and 13 reverse primers for TCR Jbeta segments. The CDR3 region of rearranged TCR beta genes was amplified from genomic DNA with a multiplex PCR assay. The Illumina HiSeq System was used to sequence the amplified TCR beta libraries as 87-base-pair reads. On the study's bioinformatics: Across the 640 or so repertoires, a later analysis counted tens of millions of unique TCR beta chains, some 11 million of which were shared by at least two donors. To remove PCR and sequencing errors, raw reads were error-corrected and collapsed into unique sequences using a nearest-neighbor algorithm that merged closely related sequences. CDR3 sequences were aligned to IMGT reference sequences to assign V, D and J gene segments. Each retained sequence needed at least a six-nucleotide match to both a V gene segment and a J gene segment. Rearrangements were called productive when the CDR3 lacked stop codons and stayed in frame with V and J; all others were non-productive. CDR3 was defined according to IMGT convention as the region running from the second conserved V-encoded cysteine to the conserved J-encoded phenylalanine. The earlier analysis of some 550 of the donors excluded any sequence lacking an unambiguous match to a single V gene segment. In an earlier analysis of a few hundred of the donors, V segments were called functional above 56.7% productive rearrangements and were called segregating when the between-donor standard deviation exceeded 5%. A statistical classification framework was built for diagnosing cytomegalovirus status from the catalog of TCR beta chain sequences. A later analysis assigned V and J genes by comparing TCR nucleotide sequences with IMGT/GENE-DB human TR gene sequences. A later analysis assigned CDR3 sequences and most-parsimonious VDJ recombination scenarios with the TCRdist pipeline. In a later analysis, every TCR beta chain was defined by the combination of its CDR3 amino acid sequence and its V-gene family, and reads without a unique V-gene family were dropped. To address suspected cross-contamination and a sequencing artifact, a later analysis removed 450 to 700 highly shared, low-generation-probability nucleotide sequences. For each public chain, a later analysis derived a clonal expansion index from normalized ranks of inferred template counts within each repertoire. In a later analysis, generation probabilities were computed with a VDJ recombination model fitted to out-of-frame rearrangements, and the resulting probabilities were checked against IGoR. In a later analysis, hypergeometric tests were used to score TCR-TCR, TCR-HLA and TCR-CMV co-occurrence, with a repertoire-size bias correction applied to TCR pairs. To estimate false discovery rates, a later analysis permuted the HLA or CMV assignments 20 times. In a later analysis, co-occurring TCRs were grouped with DBSCAN, and TCRdist sequence similarity was added when clustering was performed within HLA-allele-positive subsets. Repertoires with fewer than 30,000 or more than 120,000 public chains were left out of co-occurrence clustering, as were four to six repertoires with anomalous nucleotide sharing. The table was pulled from immuneACCESS by TCRdb, which kept in-frame rearrangements only. Such tables lose some clones; where checked, under half of the loss comes from unresolved V genes, and the rest has no known cause. V and J calls and clone size follow that table, whereas D and trimming were derived from the DNA. The sample data list some 14,000 clones, and around 58% of these were observed just once. The biggest ten clones account for roughly 18% of the sample.

Reading the germline V gene gives CDR1 SGHRS and CDR2 YFSETQ. Here V drops 3 bases and J drops 1 base, and the junction holds 3 bases not matched to any gene. Counted from cysteine to phenylalanine, this CDR3 has 14 amino acids. Solely the CDR3 DNA is kept, with 42 bases framed from the first base. Input material: PBMCs. The chain joins TRBV5-1 to TRBJ1-1, with 7 bases aligning to TRBD1. This TCR derives from a woman between 50 and 59 years old in good health and CMV-seropositive. CDR3 protein: CASSWDSGNTEAFF. The bases read TGCGCCAGCAGCTGGGACAGCGGGAACACTGAAGCTTTCTTT.